This T cell receptor beta chain was recorded in a study of T cells in Graves' hyperthyroidism and ophthalmopathy. Across the whole study: Any treatment followed the collection of peripheral blood at initial diagnosis.

Amplification yielded TCR beta CDR3 regions, with RNA transcripts as the source. Researchers ran a first-round RT-PCR on the TCR CDR3 using the HTBI primer set. TCRdb used MiXCR to reprocess the multiplex PCR reads, holding one entry per CDR3 protein. The repertoire has around 540,000 distinct CDR3 sequences, roughly a sixth of them found once; the top ten carry 25% to 30%. This clonotype was recorded at least ten times. CDR3 length: 14 amino acids. Per germline, CDR1 SGHTA and CDR2 FQGTGA. Trimming stripped 5 bases from V and 4 bases from J, with 15 bases between. Clinical Activity Scores of at least 3, NOSPECS grades of at least 4 and durations under 3 months characterized ophthalmopathy patients. On the basis of clinical symptoms, serum thyroxine and TRAb, thyroid ultrasound and orbital computed tomography, diagnoses were made. Fresh peripheral blood, more than 8 ml of it, supplied the PBMCs.

This sequence joins TRBV7-3 and TRBJ2-7, with D maybe TRBD2 (6 bases). This sequence was found in a woman aged 25 to 45 with Graves' ophthalmopathy. The sequenced material came from blood. The DNA of the CDR3 is TGTGCCAGCAGCCCGGGGGTCAGGTCGTACGAGCAGTACTTC. Translation: CASSPGVRSYEQYF.